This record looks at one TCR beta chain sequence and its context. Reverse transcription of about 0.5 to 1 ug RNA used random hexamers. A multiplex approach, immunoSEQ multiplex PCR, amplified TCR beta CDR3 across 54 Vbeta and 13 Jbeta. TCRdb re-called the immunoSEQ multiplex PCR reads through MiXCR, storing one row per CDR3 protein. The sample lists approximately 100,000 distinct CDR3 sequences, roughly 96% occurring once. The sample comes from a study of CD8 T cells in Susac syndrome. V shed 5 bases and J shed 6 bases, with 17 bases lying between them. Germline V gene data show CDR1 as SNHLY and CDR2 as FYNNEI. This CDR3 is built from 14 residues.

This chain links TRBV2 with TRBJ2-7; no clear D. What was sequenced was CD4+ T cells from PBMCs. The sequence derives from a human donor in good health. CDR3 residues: CASSPQTGPGEQYF. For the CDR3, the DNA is TGTGCCAGCAGTCCCCAAACGGGCCCCGGCGAGCAGTACTTC.